This T cell receptor beta chain was recovered during a study of cytomegalovirus exposure and HLA in healthy donors. Turning to the study itself: Both the roughly 120 validation repertoires and the 666 first-cohort repertoires used the same platform, as reported by a later analysis. Study-level findings and limits: Most TCR sequences were seen very rarely across donors, but some public TCRs occurred in many. A few CMV-associated chains were confirmed in vitro to be specific for CMV antigens.

The donors belonged to the roughly 120-subject validation cohort, separate from the roughly 700-subject first cohort. Produced via immunoSEQ multiplex PCR; TCRdb's table is partial and in-frame only. Of roughly 100,000 clones in the sample, just under 95% were seen once. Points on this clone: Antigen: not known.

CDR1 SGHTA and CDR2 FQGNSA come from the germline V gene. The germline V and J ends were trimmed by 1 base and 6 bases, with 7 bases remaining between them. This CDR3 has 13 residues. The chain is built from TRBV7-2 and TRBJ2-1; no definite D call. The sequence was collected from a woman aged 18-29 years in good health and CMV-seronegative. Specimen: PBMCs. The CDR3 spells CASSLELPNEQFF. CDR3 sequence (DNA): TGTGCCAGCAGCTTAGAACTGCCCAATGAGCAGTTCTTC.